The TCR beta chain described here comes from a study of Graves' ophthalmopathy and Graves' hyperthyroidism. Findings and limits, study-wide: With roughly 69% sensitivity and roughly 76% specificity, the model predicted ophthalmopathy progression. Classification of ophthalmopathy versus stable hyperthyroidism by a 13-signature model yielded approximately 90% sensitivity and roughly 80% specificity.

Amplification targeted the TCR beta CDR3 regions, with RNA transcripts as the source material. RT-PCR in the first round used HTBI primers; a second-round multiplex PCR followed. Using its own MiXCR run on the multiplex PCR reads, TCRdb lists one record per CDR3 protein. The sample contains over a million distinct CDR3 sequences, less than 45% of which appear only once. Newly diagnosed hyperthyroidism donors, aged 18 to 65, duration under 2 months. Enrollment excluded any patients with other autoimmune diseases, uncontrolled infections, pregnancy or lactation. This CDR3 is 16 amino acids long. CDR1 and CDR2 from the germline V gene are LGHNA and YNFKEQ. V was clipped by 0 bases and J by 3 bases, with 15 bases between them. Note on this clonotype: Its antigen is undetermined.

The chain carries TRBV4-2 and TRBJ2-7, with D possibly called TRBD1 or TRBD2 (6 bases each). The origin of this receptor is an adult man with Graves' hyperthyroidism. The sample taken for sequencing was peripheral blood or thyroid tissue (not recorded which). The CDR3: CASSQEGGNPFYEQYF. Written as DNA, the CDR3 is TGTGCCAGCAGCCAAGAAGGGGGGAATCCCTTCTACGAGCAGTACTTC.